These T cell receptor beta chains were read from a single sample in a study of CD8+ T cells in alopecia areata. Measured with immunoSEQ multiplex PCR; TCRdb has only the in-frame clones, and not every one. The sample has around 190,000 clones, over 60% seen once. Sequencing used CD4+ T cells sorted from blood, obtained at week 4, from a patient treated with tofacitinib. These TCRs come from a human donor with alopecia areata. CDR3s leave out the opening cysteine and the closing phenylalanine or tryptophan.

J,V,CDR3
TRBJ1-5,TRBV27,ASSPLGFDRGRQPQH
TRBJ1-1,TRBV2,ASSEQGNTEAF
TRBJ2-5,TRBV28,ASSLAGVLQETQY
TRBJ2-1,TRBV7-8,ASSVTILGNEQF
TRBJ2-7,TRBV30,AWSVGGSSYEQY
TRBJ1-5,TRBV30,AWSGLPGTQPQH
TRBJ1-2,TRBV28,ASSYHRVGGGYT
TRBJ2-5,TRBV23-1,ASSQSAQWRTQY
TRBJ2-2,TRBV29-1,SVDRGTGTNTGELF
TRBJ2-7,TRBV7-2,ASSARYRVYEQY
TRBJ1-2,TRBV27,ASSQGGNYGYT
TRBJ1-1,TRBV9,ASSVGQGLNTEAF
TRBJ2-7,TRBV2,ASSSNMYEQY
TRBJ2-3,TRBV29-1,SGRLVADTQY
TRBJ1-5,TRBV2,AIGQPQH
TRBJ2-1,TRBV5-1,ASSLLPRSEYNEQF
TRBJ2-1,TRBV14,ASSLHRGQGNEQF
TRBJ1-1,TRBV6-5,ASSPGGALPAEAF
TRBJ2-1,TRBV6-1,ASSVPSVHSYNEQF
TRBJ2-1,TRBV5-1,ASRAAPSESYNEQF
TRBJ1-5,TRBV2,ASGRDLQPQH
TRBJ1-2,TRBV29-1,SGGQGADGYT
TRBJ1-3,TRBV5-5,ASSLEEDYSGNTIY
TRBJ1-5,TRBV30,AWSEYQANQPQH
TRBJ1-4,TRBV2,ASSGFSSGRGNEKLF
TRBJ1-1,TRBV6-5,ASSQQNTEAF
TRBJ2-1,TRBV10-3,AINRGADNEQF
TRBJ1-1,TRBV20-1,SAQGDPEAF
TRBJ1-5,TRBV9,ASSRSPDTDQPQH
TRBJ1-1,TRBV15,ATSTRQEDTEAF
TRBJ2-7,TRBV29-1,SVPGQGNSYEQY
TRBJ2-3,TRBV5-1,ASGYLGSTDTQY
TRBJ1-6,TRBV9,ASSVEEGVGSPLH
TRBJ2-7,TRBV30,AWPRDLYEQY
TRBJ1-4,TRBV30,AWMNRGEKLF
TRBJ1-1,TRBV30,AWRARGQGDTEAF
TRBJ2-3,TRBV27,ASSFAGRTDTQY
TRBJ2-1,TRBV7-9,ASSLRDSYNEQF
TRBJ2-3,TRBV4-3,AIQSPRGEPADTQY
TRBJ2-3,TRBV6-5,ASSYLITDTQY
TRBJ2-5,TRBV2,ASSPQWETQY
TRBJ2-2,TRBV11-3,ASSSGLSSTGELF
TRBJ1-1,TRBV5-1,ASSLDSASNTEAF
TRBJ1-4,TRBV5-1,ASSAGQGQTGEKLF
TRBJ1-5,TRBV18,ASSPDSVKESNQPQH
TRBJ2-5,TRBV30,AWQSGGLKETQY